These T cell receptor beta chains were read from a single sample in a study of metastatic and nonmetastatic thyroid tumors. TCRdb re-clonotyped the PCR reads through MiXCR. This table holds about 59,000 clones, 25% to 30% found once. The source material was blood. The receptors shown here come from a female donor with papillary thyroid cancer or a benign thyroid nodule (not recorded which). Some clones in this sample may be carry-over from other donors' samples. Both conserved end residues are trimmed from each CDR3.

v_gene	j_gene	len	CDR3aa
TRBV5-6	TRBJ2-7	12	ASSFVMVPYEQY
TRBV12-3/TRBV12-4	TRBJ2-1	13	ASSSPGTRYNEQF
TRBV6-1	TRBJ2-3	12	ASSEAGSGQSQY
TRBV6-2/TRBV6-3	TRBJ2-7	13	ASSYSRAYHYEQY
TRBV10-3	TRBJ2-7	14	AISDQAGAAGSEQY
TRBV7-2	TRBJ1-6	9	ASSLDSPLH
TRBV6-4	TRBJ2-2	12	ASSRDLNTGELF
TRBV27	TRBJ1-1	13	ASSPSSSGATEAF
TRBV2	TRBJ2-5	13	ASGPLAGGRKTQY
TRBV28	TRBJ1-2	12	ASDNRGSSYGYT
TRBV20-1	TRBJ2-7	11	SAKVGGTYEQY
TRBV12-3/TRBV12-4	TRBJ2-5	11	ASSLRREETQY
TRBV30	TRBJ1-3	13	AWNPGAVSGNTIY
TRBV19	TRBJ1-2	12	ASSLVTGGGGYT
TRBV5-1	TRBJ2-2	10	ASSFDTGELF
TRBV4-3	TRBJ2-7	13	ASSQDEGIGYEQY
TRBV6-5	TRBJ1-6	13	ASSYTGQGTSPLH
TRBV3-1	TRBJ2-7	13	ASSQDLVAGDEQY
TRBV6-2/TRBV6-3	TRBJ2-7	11	ASSAGGSYQQY
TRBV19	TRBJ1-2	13	ASSMIQGGGYGYT
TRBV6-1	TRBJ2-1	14	ASSEGLAGGDNEQF
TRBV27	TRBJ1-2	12	ASSGEGAYYGYT
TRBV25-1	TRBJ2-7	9	ASSGGYEQY
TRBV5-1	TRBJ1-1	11	ASSLTGGTEAF
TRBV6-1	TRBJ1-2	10	ASSGRGYGYT
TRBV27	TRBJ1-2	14	ASSPRLFADSNGYT
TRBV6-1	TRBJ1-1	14	ASSSEVGQTNTEAF
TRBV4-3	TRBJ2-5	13	ASSQGQRGAETQY
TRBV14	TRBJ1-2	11	ASSQTTGTGYT